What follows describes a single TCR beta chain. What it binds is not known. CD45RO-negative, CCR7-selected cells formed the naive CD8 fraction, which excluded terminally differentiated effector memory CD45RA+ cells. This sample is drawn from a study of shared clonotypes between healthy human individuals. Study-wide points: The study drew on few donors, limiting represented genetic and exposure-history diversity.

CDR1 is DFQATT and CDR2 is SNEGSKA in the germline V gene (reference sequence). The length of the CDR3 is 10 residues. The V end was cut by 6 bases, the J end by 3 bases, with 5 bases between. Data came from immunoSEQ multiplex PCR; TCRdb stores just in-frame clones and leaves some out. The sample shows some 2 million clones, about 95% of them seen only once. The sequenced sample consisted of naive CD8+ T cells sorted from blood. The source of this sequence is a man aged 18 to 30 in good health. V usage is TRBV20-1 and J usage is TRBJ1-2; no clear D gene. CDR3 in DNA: TGCAGTGCCGTAGACTATGGCTACACCTTC. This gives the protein CSAVDYGYTF.